The 31 T cell receptor beta chains listed next were all sequenced from one sample in a study of blood T cell repertoires in COVID-19. Method: immunoSEQ multiplex PCR; TCRdb's copy keeps in-frame clones and lacks some. The data hold approximately 84,000 clones, with about 80% observed a single time. Sequencing used peripheral blood. The source of these receptors is a man in his forties or fifties with active or convalescent COVID-19.

This sequence joins TRBV30 and TRBJ1-2; D might be TRBD1 (6 bases). Looked up from germline, CDR1 is GTSNPN and CDR2 is SVGIG (reference sequence). The CDR3 has 14 residues. V dropped 2 bases and J dropped 3 bases, with 13 bases sitting between them. The CDR3 here is CAWSTGITDYGYTF. The DNA for the CDR3 is TGTGCCTGGAGTACAGGGATCACTGACTATGGCTACACCTTC.

V and J are TRBV18 and TRBJ1-1; D is perhaps TRBD1 (6 bases). CDR1 is KGHSH and CDR2 is LQKENI in the germline V gene. V was cut by 4 bases and J by 4 bases, with 13 bases left in between. The length of the CDR3 is 14 residues. The CDR3, as DNA: TGTGCCAGCTCACGCATTGAAGGGGGCACTGAAGCTTTCTTT. It codes for CASSRIEGGTEAFF.

This rearrangement joins TRBV27 to TRBJ2-7; D may be TRBD2 (7 bases). Germline CDR1 MNHEY, CDR2 SMNVEV (reference sequence). Trimming shortened V by 4 bases and J by 1 base, and 14 bases separated the two germline ends. The CDR3 totals 15 residues. CDR3 region: CASSWARGGSYEQYF. DNA for the CDR3: TGTGCCAGCAGTTGGGCGAGGGGGGGTTCCTACGAGCAGTACTTC.

The chain couples TRBV5-4 to TRBJ2-3, with D possibly matching TRBD2 (6 bases). Germline assignment: CDR1 SGHNT and CDR2 YYREEE (reference sequence). The CDR3 extends over 16 amino acids. Trimming removed 5 bases at V and 6 bases at J, with 22 bases between. In DNA form, the CDR3 reads TGTGCCAGCAGGTTTTCCGGGACTCTGGGGCCGGATACGCAGTATTTT. Translated, it gives CASRFSGTLGPDTQYF.

This rearrangement joins TRBV7-9 to TRBJ1-2, with TRBD1 matching over 7 bases. Germline trimming cut 1 base from V and 5 bases from J; bases unmatched to any gene: 7. This CDR3 contains 15 residues. Germline V gives CDR1 SEHNR, CDR2 FQNEAQ (reference sequence). The CDR3 spells CASSLEGTAYYGYTF. CDR3 DNA sequence: TGTGCCAGCAGCTTAGAGGGGACAGCCTATTATGGCTACACCTTC.

This clone was seen a single time. The chain has TRBV29-1 and TRBJ2-7; D might be TRBD1 (6 bases). Trimming left V 3 bases short and J 7 bases short, with 16 bases between. This CDR3 has 13 amino acids. Germline V gene lookup returns CDR1 SQVTM and CDR2 ANQGSEA. CDR3 bases: TGCAGCGTTGAGGGCAGGGGAATTGGGGAGCAGTACTTC. Its protein product is CSVEGRGIGEQYF.

This clone was counted a few times. CDR3 DNA: TGTGCCAGTAGTATCTTGGGCGAGGGGGGCAATCAGCCCCAGCATTTT. Its protein product is CASSILGEGGNQPQHF. The chain recombines TRBV19 with TRBJ1-5; weak D call: TRBD1 (6 bases). CDR1 LNHDA and CDR2 SQIVND come from the germline V gene (reference sequence). The CDR3 is made up of 16 amino acids. V shed 3 bases and J shed 2 bases, with 14 bases lying between them.

The gene calls are TRBV5-4 and TRBJ1-2; 10 bases match TRBD1. The CDR3 has 13 residues. V lost 4 bases to trimming and J lost 6 bases; unmatched junction nucleotides: 3. CDR1 is SGHNT, CDR2 YYREEE, per germline (reference sequence). CDR3 coding DNA: TGTGCCAGCAGCCCGGACAGGGGGAATGGCTACACCTTC. Its translation: CASSPDRGNGYTF.

The rearrangement links TRBV5-1 to TRBJ2-7; no firm D call. Trimming left V 0 bases short and J 6 bases short, with 4 bases between. Germline V gene sequence: CDR1 SGHRS, CDR2 YFSETQ. The CDR3 has 11 residues. The CDR3 bases are TGCGCCAGCAGCTTGGCGGGCGAGCAGTACTTC. Translation: CASSLAGEQYF. Using reference TRBV5-1 and TRBJ2-7 for the parts outside the CDR3, the full variable domain is KAGVTQTPRYLIKTRGQQVTLSCSPISGHRSVSWYQQTPGQGLQFLFEYFSETQRNKGNFPGRFSGRQFSNSRSEMNVSTLELGDSALYLCASSLAGEQYFGPGTRLTVT.

The chain recombines TRBV3-1 (or the pseudogene TRBV3-2) with TRBJ1-3; D is ambiguous. The CDR3 runs 15 residues. The ends were cut back, 1 base at V and 0 bases at J, with 7 bases in the middle. Germline assignment: CDR1 LGHDT and CDR2 YNNKEL (reference sequence). The CDR3 DNA reads TGTGCCAGCAGCCAAGTGCCGGGCTCTGGAAACACCATATATTTT. Translation: CASSQVPGSGNTIYF.

This chain connects TRBV11-2 to TRBJ2-7; 10 bases match TRBD2. J lost 0 bases, V lost 4 bases, and 6 bases had no gene match. The CDR3 covers 16 residues. CDR1 SGHAT and CDR2 FQNNGV come from the germline V gene. CDR3 amino acids: CASSSGLAAFSYEQYF. The CDR3 DNA sequence: TGTGCCAGCAGCTCAGGACTAGCGGCCTTCTCCTACGAGCAGTACTTC.

This clone was picked up a small number of times. J is TRBJ1-1 and V is TRBV7-3; TRBD1 is a possible D gene (5 bases). The V gene lost 1 base and the J gene lost 8 bases, with 11 bases spanning the gap. Germline V gene sequence: CDR1 SGHTA, CDR2 FQGTGA. This CDR3 region has 13 residues. The CDR3 is CASSLNQGLEAFF. The CDR3 DNA reads TGTGCCAGCAGCTTAAACCAGGGCTTGGAAGCTTTCTTT.

The V call is TRBV13, the J call TRBJ2-3; 11 bases map to TRBD2. Germline loops: CDR1 PRHDT, CDR2 FYEKMQ (reference sequence). The CDR3 length is 17 residues. The V and J ends lost 2 bases and 0 bases, in that order; junction bases with no gene match: 4. DNA for the CDR3: TGTGCCAGCAGCTTATATCTAGCGGGGGGTAGCACAGATACGCAGTATTTT. Its translation: CASSLYLAGGSTDTQYF.

The chain joins TRBV6-6 to TRBJ2-7; TRBD1 matches at 9 bases. Germline trimming cut 6 bases from V and 4 bases from J; bases unmatched to any gene: 7. Germline loops: CDR1 MNHNY, CDR2 SVGAGI (reference sequence). This CDR3 has 14 residues. The CDR3 here is CASSQGQGRYEQYF. DNA of the CDR3: TGTGCCAGCAGCCAAGGACAGGGGAGATACGAGCAGTACTTC.

The chain employs TRBV4-2 and TRBJ2-1; 7 bases are shared with TRBD2. Trimming at V came to 2 bases and at J to 2 bases, leaving 9 bases not matched to a gene. Germline CDR1 reads LGHNA; CDR2 reads YNFKEQ. The CDR3 spans 17 residues. CDR3 sequence reads: CASSQHQTSLTYNEQFF. Written as DNA, the CDR3 is TGTGCCAGCAGCCAACATCAGACTAGCCTTACCTACAATGAGCAGTTCTTC.

The chain is built from TRBV6-5 and TRBJ1-5; D is ambiguous. This CDR3 is built from 12 residues. The germline V gene encodes CDR1 MNHEY and CDR2 SVGAGI. V dropped 3 bases and J dropped 4 bases, with 4 bases sitting between them. This chain's CDR3 is CASSYLNQPQHF. The DNA for the CDR3 is TGTGCCAGCAGTTATTTAAATCAGCCCCAGCATTTT.

V and J are TRBV23-1 and TRBJ1-5; 10 nucleotides line up with TRBD1. TRBV23-1 is classed as an ORF, of uncertain function. V was clipped by 2 bases and J by 5 bases; unmatched bases: 3. This CDR3 comprises 15 residues. The CDR3: CASSQDGTGDQPQHF. In nucleotides, the CDR3 is TGCGCCAGCAGTCAAGACGGGACAGGGGATCAGCCCCAGCATTTT.

This clone was counted a few times. The chain combines TRBV30 with TRBJ2-3; 8 bases line up with TRBD2. Germline assignment: CDR1 GTSNPN and CDR2 SVGIG (reference sequence). There are 14 residues in the CDR3. The J segment lost 4 bases and the V segment lost 1 base, leaving 4 bases of the junction unmatched. CDR3 sequence reads: CAWSAGGIPDTQYF. In nucleotides, the CDR3 is TGTGCCTGGAGTGCGGGGGGGATTCCAGATACGCAGTATTTT.

This sequence joins TRBV28 and TRBJ2-7; 8 bases line up with TRBD2. CDR3 length: 15 residues. V trimming: 8 bases; J trimming: 4 bases; junction bases outside the gene matches: 13. In germline, CDR1 is MDHEN, CDR2 SYDVKM. The CDR3: CASGLGGGLGYEQYF. In nucleotides, the CDR3 is TGTGCCAGCGGCCTTGGCGGGGGGCTCGGGTACGAGCAGTACTTC.

This chain connects TRBV6-4 to TRBJ2-3; TRBD2 matches 10 bases. The CDR3 extends over 14 amino acids. V shed 10 bases and J 2 bases; nucleotides not matched to a gene: 6. Germline CDR1 and CDR2: MRHNA and SNTAGT. The DNA for the CDR3 is TGTGCCACCCGAGCGGGGGGGCCCACAGATACGCAGTATTTT. It specifies CATRAGGPTDTQYF.

In its sample, this clone was seen a few times. The chain recombines TRBV6-4 with TRBJ2-3; 11 nucleotides match TRBD1. The CDR3 spans 15 residues. The germline gives CDR1 MRHNA, CDR2 SNTAGT. Trimming removed 2 bases from V and 4 bases from J; junction bases left unmatched: 2. DNA for the CDR3: TGTGCCAGCAGTGACGGGGGACAGGGGGCAGATACGCAGTATTTT. Translated: CASSDGGQGADTQYF.

This clone has just a few counts. The rearrangement joins TRBV6-5 to TRBJ1-1; unclear D gene. CDR1 and CDR2 from the germline V gene are MNHEY and SVGAGI. The CDR3 runs to 12 residues. V was cut by 4 bases and J by 9 bases, with 12 bases left in between. The CDR3 reads CASSSSGSKAFF. CDR3 nucleotide sequence: TGTGCCAGCAGTTCCTCGGGCAGCAAAGCTTTCTTT.

The chain links TRBV19 to TRBJ2-7; D perhaps matches TRBD2 (6 bases). The CDR3 loop spans 14 amino acids. V was pared by 5 bases and J by 5 bases, with 16 bases between. Germline CDR1 LNHDA, CDR2 SQIVND (reference sequence). The CDR3 spells CASSPGAGGDEQYF. The CDR3 DNA reads TGTGCCAGTAGTCCCGGGGCCGGAGGGGACGAGCAGTACTTC. The whole variable domain, filled in from reference TRBV19 and TRBJ2-7, reads DGGITQSPKYLFRKEGQNVTLSCEQNLNHDAMYWYRQDPGQGLRLIYYSQIVNDFQKGDIAEGYSVSREKKESFPLTVTSAQKNPTAFYLCASSPGAGGDEQYFGPGTRLTVT.

This chain joins TRBV21-1 and TRBJ1-3; the tabulated D call, TRBD1, remains unverified against the DNA. TRBV21-1 is a pseudogene segment. The CDR3 totals 15 residues. CDR3 sequence: CASSRGQASGNTIYF. The CDR3 coding sequence is TGTGCCAGCAGCAGGGGACAAGCCTCTGGAAACACCATATATTTT.

This clone showed up just a few times. CDR3 protein: CAWSDGTGRLEQYF. The CDR3 region has the DNA TGTGCCTGGAGTGACGGGACAGGGAGGCTCGAGCAGTACTTC. The J gene is TRBJ2-7, the V gene TRBV30, with 9 bases fitting TRBD1. This CDR3 spans 14 amino acids. CDR1 and CDR2 (germline): GTSNPN, SVGIG (reference sequence). Trimming removed 1 base from V and 6 bases from J; junction bases left unmatched: 7.

The chain uses TRBV7-6 and TRBJ2-5, with 9 bases aligning to TRBD2. Germline V gene lookup returns CDR1 SGHVS and CDR2 FNYEAQ. The CDR3 is 17 amino acids. Trimming took 3 bases from V and 5 from J; bases not matched to a gene: 13. Here the CDR3 reads CASSFNSRGGGRETQYF. CDR3 DNA sequence: TGTGCCAGCAGCTTCAATTCGCGGGGGGGCGGGCGCGAGACCCAGTACTTC.

This chain connects TRBV19 to TRBJ1-6; possible D gene TRBD1, 6 bases. The CDR3 runs 14 residues. Trimming took off 10 bases at V and 2 bases at J, with 12 bases between the two ends. The V gene's germline CDR1 is LNHDA and CDR2 SQIVND (reference sequence). The CDR3 sequence: CATQGKPYNSPLHF. CDR3 bases: TGTGCCACCCAGGGGAAACCCTATAATTCACCCCTCCACTTT.

The J gene is TRBJ2-7, the V gene TRBV23-1; 8 bases fit TRBD1. TRBV23-1 is classed as an ORF, of uncertain function. The junction had 13 bases not matched to a gene; V was cut back by 4 bases and J by 5 bases. CDR3 length equals 16 residues. The CDR3 protein is CASSPRGRQQHNEQYF. The CDR3 DNA follows: TGCGCCAGCAGTCCCAGGGGGCGGCAGCAGCACAACGAGCAGTACTTC.

This clone was detected a few times. V usage is TRBV9 and J usage is TRBJ2-3; TRBD2 agrees at 10 bases. The CDR3 length is 18 residues. With 0 bases clipped from V and 0 bases from J, the junction kept 7 bases outside the gene matches. The germline CDR1 and CDR2 sequences are SGDLS and YYNGEE. The CDR3: CASSVAPGLADSTDTQYF. CDR3 DNA sequence: TGTGCCAGCAGCGTAGCCCCAGGACTAGCGGATAGCACAGATACGCAGTATTTT.

The rearrangement links TRBV3-1 (or the pseudogene TRBV3-2) to TRBJ2-6; D is unclear. V gave up 9 bases and J gave up 0 bases, with 15 bases separating them. CDR1 and CDR2 (germline): LGHDT, YNNKEL (reference sequence). The CDR3 runs to 16 residues. This CDR3 is CASYGERASGANVLTF. The DNA for the CDR3 is TGTGCCAGTTACGGTGAAAGAGCCTCTGGGGCCAACGTCCTGACTTTC.

The J gene is TRBJ1-5, the V gene TRBV6-2 or TRBV6-3; 8 positions agree with TRBD1. The V gene's germline CDR1 is MNHEY and CDR2 SVGEGT. This CDR3 is built from 18 residues. V lost 6 bases to trimming and J lost 2 bases; unmatched junction nucleotides: 15. CDR3 amino acids: CASSRGINRGVRNQPQHF. CDR3 in DNA: TGTGCCAGCAGCCGAGGGATTAACAGGGGGGTTCGCAATCAGCCCCAGCATTTT.